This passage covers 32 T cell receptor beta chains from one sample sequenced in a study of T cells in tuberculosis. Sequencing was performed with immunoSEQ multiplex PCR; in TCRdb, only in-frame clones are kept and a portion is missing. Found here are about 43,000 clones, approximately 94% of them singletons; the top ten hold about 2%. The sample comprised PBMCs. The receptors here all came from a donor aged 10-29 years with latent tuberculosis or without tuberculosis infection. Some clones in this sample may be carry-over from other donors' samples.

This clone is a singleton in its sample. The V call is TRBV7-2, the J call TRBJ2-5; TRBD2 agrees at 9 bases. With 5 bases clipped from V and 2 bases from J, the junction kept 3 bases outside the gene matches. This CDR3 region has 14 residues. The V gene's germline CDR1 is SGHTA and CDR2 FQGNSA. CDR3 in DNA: TGTGCCAGCAGCCCGACTAGCGGACAAGAGACCCAGTACTTC. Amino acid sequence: CASSPTSGQETQYF.

CDR3 loop: CASTLASRGYTF. CDR3 bases: TGTGCCAGCACTCTCGCGTCTAGGGGCTACACCTTC. The chain carries TRBV2 and TRBJ1-2; D is unresolved. The CDR3 covers 12 residues. Trimming removed 7 bases at V and 8 bases at J, with 14 bases between. The germline CDR1 and CDR2 sequences are SNHLY and FYNNEI.

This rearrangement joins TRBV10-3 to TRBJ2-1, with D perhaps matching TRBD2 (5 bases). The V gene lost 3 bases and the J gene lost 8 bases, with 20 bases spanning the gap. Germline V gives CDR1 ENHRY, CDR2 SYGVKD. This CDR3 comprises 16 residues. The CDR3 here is CAISDSSVQPGDEQFF. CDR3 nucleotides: TGTGCCATCAGTGATAGTAGCGTTCAGCCTGGGGATGAGCAGTTCTTC.

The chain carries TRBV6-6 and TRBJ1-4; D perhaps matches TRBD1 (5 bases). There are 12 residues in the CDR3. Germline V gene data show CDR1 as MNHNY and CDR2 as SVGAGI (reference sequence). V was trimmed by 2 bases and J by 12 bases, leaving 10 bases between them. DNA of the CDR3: TGTGCCAGCAGTTACGACAGTCCTGAACTGTTTTTT. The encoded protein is CASSYDSPELFF.

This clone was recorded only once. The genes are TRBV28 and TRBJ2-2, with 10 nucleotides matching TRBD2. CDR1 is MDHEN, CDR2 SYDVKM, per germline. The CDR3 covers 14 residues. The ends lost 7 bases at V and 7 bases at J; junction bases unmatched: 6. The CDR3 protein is CASKSGRANGELFF. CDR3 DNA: TGTGCCAGCAAGAGCGGGAGGGCCAACGGGGAGCTGTTTTTT.

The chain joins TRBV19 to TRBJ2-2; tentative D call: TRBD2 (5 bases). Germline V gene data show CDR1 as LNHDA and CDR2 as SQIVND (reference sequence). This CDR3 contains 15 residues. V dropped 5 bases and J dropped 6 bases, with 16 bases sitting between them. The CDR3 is CASSPRTGLAGELFF. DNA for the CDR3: TGTGCCAGTAGTCCTCGGACTGGTTTGGCCGGGGAGCTGTTTTTT.

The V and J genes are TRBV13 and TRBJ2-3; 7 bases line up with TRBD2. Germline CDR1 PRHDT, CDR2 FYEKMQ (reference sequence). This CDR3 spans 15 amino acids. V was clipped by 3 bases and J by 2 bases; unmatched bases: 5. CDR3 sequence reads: CASSLLADYTDTQYF. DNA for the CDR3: TGTGCCAGCAGCTTGCTAGCGGACTACACAGATACGCAGTATTTT.

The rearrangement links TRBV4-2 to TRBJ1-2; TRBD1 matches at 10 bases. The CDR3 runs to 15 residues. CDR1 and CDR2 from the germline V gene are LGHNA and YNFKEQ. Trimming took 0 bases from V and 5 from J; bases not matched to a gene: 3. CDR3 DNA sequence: TGTGCCAGCAGCCAAGAATGGACAGGGGGTTATGGCTACACCTTC. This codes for CASSQEWTGGYGYTF.

DNA of the CDR3: TGTGCCAGCAGCTTATGGCCAGCCGGAGGCACCGGGGAGCTGTTTTTT. It codes for CASSLWPAGGTGELFF. The chain links TRBV7-3 to TRBJ2-2; D is possibly TRBD2 (5 bases). Trimming pared 2 bases from V and 4 bases from J, leaving 14 bases between. CDR3 length: 16 residues. Germline V gene data show CDR1 as SGHTA and CDR2 as FQGTGA.

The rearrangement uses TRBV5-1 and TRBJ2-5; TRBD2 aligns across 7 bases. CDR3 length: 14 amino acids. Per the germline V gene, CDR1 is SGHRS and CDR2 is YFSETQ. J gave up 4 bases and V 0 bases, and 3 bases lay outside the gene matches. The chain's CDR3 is CASSLVSGGETQYF. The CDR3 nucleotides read TGCGCCAGCAGCTTGGTCTCGGGGGGAGAGACCCAGTACTTC.

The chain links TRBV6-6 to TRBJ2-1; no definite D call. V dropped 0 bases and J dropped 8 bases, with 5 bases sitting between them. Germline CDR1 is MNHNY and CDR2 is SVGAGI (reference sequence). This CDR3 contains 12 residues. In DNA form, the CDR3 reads TGTGCCAGCAGTTACTCTCGGGATGAGCAGTTCTTC. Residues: CASSYSRDEQFF.

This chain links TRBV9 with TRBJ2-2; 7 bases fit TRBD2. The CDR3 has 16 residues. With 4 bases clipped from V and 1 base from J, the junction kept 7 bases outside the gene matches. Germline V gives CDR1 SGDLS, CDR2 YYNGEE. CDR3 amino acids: CASSPRLALNTGELFF. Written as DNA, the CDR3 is TGTGCCAGCAGCCCACGACTAGCATTGAACACCGGGGAGCTGTTTTTT.

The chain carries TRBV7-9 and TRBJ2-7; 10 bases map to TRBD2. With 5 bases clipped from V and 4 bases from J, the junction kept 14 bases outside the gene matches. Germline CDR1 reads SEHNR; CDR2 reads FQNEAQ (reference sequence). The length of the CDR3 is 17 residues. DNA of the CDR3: TGTGCCAGCAGCCCGCCCTCTACTAGCGGGATACAATACGAGCAGTACTTC. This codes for CASSPPSTSGIQYEQYF.

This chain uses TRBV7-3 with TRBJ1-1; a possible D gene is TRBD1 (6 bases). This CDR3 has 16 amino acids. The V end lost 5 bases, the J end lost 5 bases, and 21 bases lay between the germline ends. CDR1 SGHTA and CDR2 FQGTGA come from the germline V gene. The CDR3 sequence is CASSPRGRARGTEAFF. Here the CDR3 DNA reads TGTGCCAGCAGCCCAAGGGGGAGGGCGCGGGGGACTGAAGCTTTCTTT.

The CDR3 DNA reads as TGCGCCAGCTCGAAAGGGTCGGTAGGGGCGGTCTACGAGCAGTACTTC. It encodes CASSKGSVGAVYEQYF. This chain joins TRBV5-1 and TRBJ2-7, with a weak D call TRBD1 (5 bases). The CDR3 is made up of 16 amino acids. Trimming pared 7 bases from V and 3 bases from J, leaving 23 bases between. CDR1 is SGHRS, CDR2 YFSETQ, per germline.

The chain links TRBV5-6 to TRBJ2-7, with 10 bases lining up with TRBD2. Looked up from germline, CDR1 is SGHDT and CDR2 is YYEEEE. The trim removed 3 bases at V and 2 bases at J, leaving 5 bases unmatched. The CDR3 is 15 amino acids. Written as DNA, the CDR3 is TGTGCCAGCAGCTCACTAGCGGGAAAGACCTACGAGCAGTACTTC. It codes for CASSSLAGKTYEQYF. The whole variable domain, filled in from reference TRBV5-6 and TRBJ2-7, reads DAGVTQSPTHLIKTRGQQVTLRCSPKSGHDTVSWYQQALGQGPQFIFQYYEEEERQRGNFPDRFSGHQFPNYSSELNVNALLLGDSALYLCASSSLAGKTYEQYFGPGTRLTVT.

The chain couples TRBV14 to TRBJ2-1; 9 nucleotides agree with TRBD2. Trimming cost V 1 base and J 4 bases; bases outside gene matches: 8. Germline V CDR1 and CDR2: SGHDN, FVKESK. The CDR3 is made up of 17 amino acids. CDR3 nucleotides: TGTGCCAGCAGCCAAGGCGTACCGGGACTAGCTTACAATGAGCAGTTCTTC. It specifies CASSQGVPGLAYNEQFF.

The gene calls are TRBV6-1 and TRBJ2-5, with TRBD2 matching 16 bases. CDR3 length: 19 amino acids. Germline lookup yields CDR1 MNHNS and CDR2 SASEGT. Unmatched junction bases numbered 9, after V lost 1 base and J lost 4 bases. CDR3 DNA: TGTGCCAGCAGTGAAGGATTGGGGACTAGCGGGGGGGCTTTAGAGACCCAGTACTTC. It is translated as CASSEGLGTSGGALETQYF.

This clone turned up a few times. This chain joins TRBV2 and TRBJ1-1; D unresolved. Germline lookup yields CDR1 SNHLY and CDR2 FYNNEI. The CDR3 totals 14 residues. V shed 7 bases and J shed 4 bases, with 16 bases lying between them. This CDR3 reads CASNKEGGSTEAFF. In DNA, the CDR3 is TGTGCCAGCAATAAAGAGGGAGGGAGCACTGAAGCTTTCTTT.

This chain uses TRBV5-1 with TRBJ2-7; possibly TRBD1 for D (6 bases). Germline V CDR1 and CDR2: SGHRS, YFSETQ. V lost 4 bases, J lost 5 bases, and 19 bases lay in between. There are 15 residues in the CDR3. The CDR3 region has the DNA TGCGCCAGCAGCCGACCGGGACAAGGGACCCACGAGCAGTACTTC. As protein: CASSRPGQGTHEQYF.

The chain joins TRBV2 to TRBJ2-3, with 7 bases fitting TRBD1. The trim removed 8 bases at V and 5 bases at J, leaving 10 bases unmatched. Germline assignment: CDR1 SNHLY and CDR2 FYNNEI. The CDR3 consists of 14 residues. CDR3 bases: TGTGCCAGCGCCGGGACAGTGCAATTAGATACGCAGTATTTT. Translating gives CASAGTVQLDTQYF.

This CDR3 is CSVEGETYGYTF. The CDR3 DNA sequence: TGCAGCGTAGAGGGGGAGACCTATGGCTACACCTTC. The genes are TRBV29-1 and TRBJ1-2, with a possible D match to TRBD1 (6 bases). The V gene's germline CDR1 is SQVTM and CDR2 ANQGSEA. This CDR3 is 12 amino acids long. Trimming left V 6 bases short and J 4 bases short, with 12 bases between.

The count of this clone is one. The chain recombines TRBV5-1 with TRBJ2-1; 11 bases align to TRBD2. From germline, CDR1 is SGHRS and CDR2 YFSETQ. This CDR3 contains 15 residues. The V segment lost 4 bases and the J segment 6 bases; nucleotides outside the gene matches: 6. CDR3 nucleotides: TGCGCCAGCAGCGGAATCGGGACTAGCGGCAATGAGCAGTTCTTC. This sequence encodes CASSGIGTSGNEQFF.

As DNA, the CDR3 is TGCGCCAGCAGCCAAGAAAGGGGGCTAGGCTATGGCTACACCTTC. It encodes CASSQERGLGYGYTF. V is TRBV4-1 and J is TRBJ1-2, with 7 bases aligning to TRBD1. Unmatched junction bases numbered 5, after V lost 0 bases and J lost 4 bases. The CDR3 spans 15 residues. CDR1 is MGHRA, CDR2 YSYEKL, per germline.

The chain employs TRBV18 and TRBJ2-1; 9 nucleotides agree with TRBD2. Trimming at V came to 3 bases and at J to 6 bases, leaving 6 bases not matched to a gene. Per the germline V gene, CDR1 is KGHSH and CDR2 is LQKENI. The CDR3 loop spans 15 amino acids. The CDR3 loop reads CASSPLRLAANEQFF. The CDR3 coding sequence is TGTGCCAGCTCACCGCTACGACTAGCGGCCAATGAGCAGTTCTTC.

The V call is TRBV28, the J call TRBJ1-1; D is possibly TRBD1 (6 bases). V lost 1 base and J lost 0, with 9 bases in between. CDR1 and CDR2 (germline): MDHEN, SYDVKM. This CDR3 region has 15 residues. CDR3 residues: CASSLSDRMNTEAFF. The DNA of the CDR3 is TGTGCCAGCAGTTTATCCGACAGGATGAACACTGAAGCTTTCTTT.

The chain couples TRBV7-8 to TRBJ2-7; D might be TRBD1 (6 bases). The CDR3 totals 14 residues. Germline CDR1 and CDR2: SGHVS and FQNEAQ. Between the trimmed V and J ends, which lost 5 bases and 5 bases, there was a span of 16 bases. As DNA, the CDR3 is TGTGCCAGCAGCGCTCCCAGGGGCGTCAACGAGCAGTACTTC. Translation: CASSAPRGVNEQYF.

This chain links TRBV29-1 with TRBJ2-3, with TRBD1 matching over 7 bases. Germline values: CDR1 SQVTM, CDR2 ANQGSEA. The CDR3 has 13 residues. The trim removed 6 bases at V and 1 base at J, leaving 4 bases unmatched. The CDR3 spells CSVGTGGTDTQYF. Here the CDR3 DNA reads TGCAGCGTCGGAACAGGGGGCACAGATACGCAGTATTTT.

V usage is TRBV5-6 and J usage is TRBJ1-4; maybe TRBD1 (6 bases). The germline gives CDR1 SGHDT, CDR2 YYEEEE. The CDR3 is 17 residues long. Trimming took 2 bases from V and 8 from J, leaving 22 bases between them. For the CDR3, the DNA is TGTGCCAGCAGCTTAATGGCAGGACAGCAGGTAGTGGAAAAACTGTTTTTT. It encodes CASSLMAGQQVVEKLFF.

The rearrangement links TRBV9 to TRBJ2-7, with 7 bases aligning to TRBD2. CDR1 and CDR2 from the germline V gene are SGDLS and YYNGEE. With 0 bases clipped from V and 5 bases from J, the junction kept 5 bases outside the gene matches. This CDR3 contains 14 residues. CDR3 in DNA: TGTGCCAGCAGCGTAGTTCGCGGGAGCGACGAGCAGTACTTC. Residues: CASSVVRGSDEQYF.

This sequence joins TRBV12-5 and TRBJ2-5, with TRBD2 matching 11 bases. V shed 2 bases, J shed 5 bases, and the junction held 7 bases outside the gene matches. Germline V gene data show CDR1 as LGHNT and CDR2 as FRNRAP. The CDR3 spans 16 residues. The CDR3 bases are TGTGCTAGTGGTTTGCGGCTAGCGGGAGGTCAGGAGACCCAGTACTTC. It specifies CASGLRLAGGQETQYF.

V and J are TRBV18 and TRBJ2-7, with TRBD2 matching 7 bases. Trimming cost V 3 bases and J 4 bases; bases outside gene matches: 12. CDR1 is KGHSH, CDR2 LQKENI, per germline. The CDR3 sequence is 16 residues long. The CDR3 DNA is TGTGCCAGCTCACCGGTGGGCGGGAGTTCTTTTTACGAGCAGTACTTC. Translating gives CASSPVGGSSFYEQYF.